Below, 30 T cell receptor beta chains from the same sample are listed, as sequenced in a study of T cell repertoires in cytomegalovirus infection. TCRdb reprocessed the reads with MiXCR, giving one entry per CDR3 protein. The table has fewer than 850,000 distinct CDR3 sequences, 25% to 30% seen once; the top ten hold around 13%. These receptors lack a known antigen. The sequences come from cultured CD8+ T cells from PBMCs, collected from culture after CMV antigen stimulation. The receptors here all came from a human donor in good health (CMV status not recorded). Some clones in this sample may be carry-over from other donors' samples.

At least ten counts were recorded for this clonotype. V usage is TRBV7-9 and J usage is TRBJ1-5; perhaps TRBD1 as D (6 bases). Looked up from germline, CDR1 is SEHNR and CDR2 is FQNEAQ (reference sequence). V was trimmed by 2 bases and J by 3 bases, leaving 11 bases between them. The CDR3 has 15 amino acids. In DNA form, the CDR3 reads TGTGCCAGCAGCTTATCAGGGGCCGCCAATCAGCCCCAGCATTTT. Amino acids: CASSLSGAANQPQHF.

The genes are TRBV20-1 and TRBJ1-2; 7 bases match TRBD1. Germline V gene lookup returns CDR1 DFQATT and CDR2 SNEGSKA (reference sequence). J was trimmed by 0 bases and V by 1 base; bases with no gene match: 5. CDR3 length equals 15 residues. CDR3 sequence: CSARGGTEANYGYTF. CDR3 DNA sequence: TGCAGTGCTAGAGGCGGGACAGAGGCTAACTATGGCTACACCTTC.

This clonotype showed up just a few times. V and J are TRBV7-6 and TRBJ1-1; a possible D gene is TRBD1 (5 bases). The V end was cut by 4 bases, the J end by 5 bases, with 11 bases between. The germline V gene has CDR1 SGHVS and CDR2 FNYEAQ. This CDR3 has 13 amino acids. The CDR3 is CASSSQGKTEAFF. The DNA for the CDR3 is TGTGCCAGCAGCTCGCAGGGAAAGACTGAAGCTTTCTTT.

This clonotype was detected only a few times. The rearrangement joins TRBV5-1 to TRBJ2-3; D possibly matches TRBD1 or TRBD2 (5 bases each). CDR1 is SGHRS and CDR2 is YFSETQ in the germline V gene. The CDR3 has 16 residues. V gave up 4 bases and J gave up 0 bases, with 15 bases separating them. The CDR3: CASSPGRGGSTDTQYF. The DNA for the CDR3 is TGCGCCAGCAGCCCCGGCCGGGGCGGGAGCACAGATACGCAGTATTTT.

The chain joins TRBV27 to TRBJ1-6; the D gene is possibly TRBD1 (5 bases). The CDR3 spans 16 residues. V lost 2 bases and J 2 bases, leaving 10 bases between the germline ends. From germline, CDR1 is MNHEY and CDR2 SMNVEV (reference sequence). CDR3 coding DNA: TGTGCCAGCAGTTTAATGGCAGGGACCTATAATTCACCCCTCCACTTT. Protein: CASSLMAGTYNSPLHF.

The chain has TRBV6-5 and TRBJ2-1, with 8 bases that match TRBD1. Losses at the gene ends were 5 bases for V and 10 bases for J; bases not matched to a gene: 4. Germline V gives CDR1 MNHEY, CDR2 SVGAGI. The CDR3 extends over 12 amino acids. The CDR3 coding sequence is TGTGCCAGCAGTGTGGACAGGGAGGAGCAGTTCTTC. Protein product: CASSVDREEQFF.

This clonotype was seen many times. The rearrangement uses TRBV7-2 and TRBJ2-1; 9 bases match TRBD2. Germline assignment: CDR1 SGHTA and CDR2 FQGNSA. This CDR3 region has 16 residues. V dropped 3 bases and J dropped 7; count of bases not matched to a gene: 10. The CDR3 protein is CASSFPRSGGRNEQFF. For the CDR3, the DNA is TGTGCCAGCAGCTTTCCTCGGAGCGGGGGGAGGAATGAGCAGTTCTTC.

This clonotype was seen once. This could be a read error, since a much larger clone is one nucleotide away. The genes are TRBV5-6 and TRBJ2-3; tentative D call: TRBD1 (6 bases). The CDR3 covers 14 residues. Per the germline V gene, CDR1 is SGHDT and CDR2 is YYEEEE. CDR3 in DNA: TGTGCCAGCAGTACAGGGAGACCGGCAGATATGCAGTATTTT. This gives the protein CASSTGRPADMQYF.

The chain couples TRBV11-2 to TRBJ1-1; D may be TRBD1 (6 bases). V lost 4 bases to trimming and J lost 1 base, with 16 bases between them. The CDR3 extends over 16 amino acids. Per the germline V gene, CDR1 is SGHAT and CDR2 is FQNNGV. In DNA form, the CDR3 reads TGTGCCAGCAGCTCCTGGAAACGACAGGCGAACACTGAAGCTTTCTTT. This encodes CASSSWKRQANTEAFF.

This clonotype was seen many times. V gene TRBV7-9 combines with J gene TRBJ2-3; D call uncertain. The CDR3 is 13 residues long. Trimming took 4 bases from V and 2 from J, leaving 7 bases between them. CDR1 is SEHNR and CDR2 is FQNEAQ in the germline V gene (reference sequence). CDR3 residues: CASSSPYTDTQYF. The CDR3 DNA follows: TGTGCCAGCAGCTCCCCATACACAGATACGCAGTATTTT.

This clonotype was seen ten or more times. The rearrangement uses TRBV7-6 and TRBJ2-5; 8 nucleotides align to TRBD2. The germline gives CDR1 SGHVS, CDR2 FNYEAQ. Germline trimming cut 3 bases from V and 0 bases from J; bases unmatched to any gene: 3. The CDR3 totals 15 residues. The CDR3 here is CASSFSGAYQETQYF. For the CDR3, the DNA is TGTGCCAGCAGCTTTAGCGGGGCGTACCAAGAGACCCAGTACTTC.

The rearrangement joins TRBV7-3 to TRBJ1-6; 7 nucleotides align to TRBD1. CDR3 length: 18 amino acids. The germline V gene encodes CDR1 SGHTA and CDR2 FQGTGA. With 0 bases clipped from V and 0 bases from J, the junction kept 5 bases outside the gene matches. The CDR3 DNA reads TGTGCCAGCAGCTTAACAGGGGACAGATTCTCCTATAATTCACCCCTCCACTTT. This codes for CASSLTGDRFSYNSPLHF.

This clonotype was picked up a small number of times. The J gene is TRBJ1-1, the V gene TRBV19, with D unresolved. This CDR3 is built from 16 residues. The V gene's germline CDR1 is LNHDA and CDR2 SQIVND (reference sequence). V lost 1 base and J lost 0, with 12 bases in between. CDR3: CASSIAVGTMNTEAFF. CDR3 coding DNA: TGTGCCAGTAGTATAGCGGTGGGAACCATGAACACTGAAGCTTTCTTT.

This sequence joins TRBV11-2 and TRBJ2-2, with D possibly TRBD2 on 5 matching bases. Germline lookup yields CDR1 SGHAT and CDR2 FQNNGV. This CDR3 has 15 amino acids. Trimming shortened V by 4 bases and J by 4 bases, and 13 bases separated the two germline ends. DNA for the CDR3: TGTGCCAGCAGCTCGATGCCTCGGGGCACCGGGGAGCTGTTTTTT. Translated, it gives CASSSMPRGTGELFF. The variable domain in full, with the rest retrieved from reference TRBV11-2 and TRBJ2-2, is EAGVAQSPRYKIIEKRQSVAFWCNPISGHATLYWYQQILGQGPKLLIQFQNNGVVDDSQLPKDRFSAERLKGVDSTLKIQPAKLEDSAVYLCASSSMPRGTGELFFGEGSRLTVL.

The V call is TRBV15, the J call TRBJ1-1; the D is unclear. Trimming pared 3 bases from V and 5 bases from J, leaving 10 bases between. The CDR3 has 13 amino acids. The germline V gene has CDR1 LNHNV and CDR2 YYDKDF (reference sequence). The CDR3 bases are TGTGCCACCAGCAGGGGAAGGGTTACTGAAGCTTTCTTT. Translation gives CATSRGRVTEAFF.

The chain uses TRBV7-9 and TRBJ1-3; D not resolved. V gave up 2 bases and J gave up 2 bases, with 10 bases separating them. This CDR3 is 15 amino acids long. Looked up from germline, CDR1 is SEHNR and CDR2 is FQNEAQ (reference sequence). The CDR3 region is CASSLRGVTGNTIYF. CDR3 sequence (DNA): TGTGCCAGCAGCTTACGAGGCGTCACTGGAAACACCATATATTTT.

The chain recombines TRBV19 with TRBJ1-2; the D gene is possibly TRBD1 (6 bases). This CDR3 has 11 residues. Germline V gene data show CDR1 as LNHDA and CDR2 as SQIVND (reference sequence). Trimming took 9 bases from V and 4 from J, leaving 9 bases between them. CDR3 sequence: CASGQSYGYTF. For the CDR3, the DNA is TGTGCCAGCGGACAGAGCTATGGCTACACCTTC.

This chain links TRBV6-1 with TRBJ1-6; D ambiguous. Deletions cut 2 bases from V and 10 bases from J, with 21 bases between. The CDR3 sequence is 17 residues long. The V gene's germline CDR1 is MNHNS and CDR2 SASEGT. The CDR3 bases are TGTGCCAGCAGTGAAAGGAGTGATTCTGGGTATCGCTCACCCCTCCACTTT. It specifies CASSERSDSGYRSPLHF.

The V and J genes are TRBV25-1 and TRBJ1-4; D remains ambiguous. This CDR3 comprises 15 residues. CDR1 MGHDK and CDR2 SYGVNS come from the germline V gene. Between the trimmed V and J ends, which lost 5 bases and 0 bases, there was a span of 10 bases. Written as DNA, the CDR3 is TGTGCCAGCAGTACGTGGAGGACAACTAATGAAAAACTGTTTTTT. Protein product: CASSTWRTTNEKLFF.

This clonotype appeared a few times. V usage is TRBV10-3 and J usage is TRBJ2-7, with D maybe TRBD1 (6 bases). CDR3 length equals 11 residues. The V gene lost 5 bases and the J gene lost 5 bases, with 7 bases spanning the gap. Germline loops: CDR1 ENHRY, CDR2 SYGVKD. CDR3 DNA sequence: TGTGCCATCAGTTCAGGGGACGAGCAGTACGTC. This encodes CAISSGDEQYV.

This clonotype was seen a single time. Because the CDR3's place on the DNA is in doubt, the DNA is left out and the CDR3 is given as listed by TCRdb. The V call is TRBV5-1, the J call TRBJ1-4. From germline, CDR1 is SGHRS and CDR2 YFSETQ. The CDR3 is 17 amino acids long, termini counted. CDR3 region: CASSSSPDPATNEKLFF.

There are a few counts of this clonotype. This chain uses TRBV10-3 with TRBJ2-3, with 14 bases aligning to TRBD2. The CDR3 length is 18 residues. Germline assignment: CDR1 ENHRY and CDR2 SYGVKD. Germline trimming cut 4 bases from V and 4 bases from J; bases unmatched to any gene: 10. The CDR3 loop is CAISVTGLAGEVADTQYF. The CDR3 DNA follows: TGTGCCATCAGTGTGACGGGACTAGCGGGGGAAGTGGCAGATACGCAGTATTTT.

This clonotype occurred a few times. The chain uses TRBV7-3 and TRBJ2-2, with D perhaps matching TRBD1 or TRBD2 (5 bases each). The germline V gene has CDR1 SGHTA and CDR2 FQGTGA. V lost 4 bases and J 5 bases, leaving 14 bases between the germline ends. This CDR3 has 15 amino acids. The CDR3 DNA sequence: TGTGCCAGCAGCTCAACGGGACCCATAACCGGGGAGCTGTTTTTT. Its translation: CASSSTGPITGELFF.

This clonotype appeared a few times. The genes are TRBV27 and TRBJ1-1, with TRBD1 matching over 9 bases. J gave up 1 base and V 5 bases, and 8 bases lay outside the gene matches. The CDR3 contains 16 residues. Germline CDR1 is MNHEY and CDR2 is SMNVEV (reference sequence). The CDR3 is CASSPLTGGPNTEAFF. CDR3 DNA: TGTGCCAGCAGTCCCCTGACAGGGGGACCGAACACTGAAGCTTTCTTT.

The V gene is TRBV4-3, the J gene TRBJ2-2; a possible D gene is TRBD2 (6 bases). Germline lookup yields CDR1 LGHNA and CDR2 YSLEER. V was trimmed by 5 bases and J by 4 bases, leaving 17 bases between them. The CDR3 extends over 16 amino acids. The CDR3 sequence: CASSFLEGFGTGELFF. The DNA for the CDR3 is TGCGCCAGCAGCTTTTTGGAGGGGTTCGGCACCGGGGAGCTGTTTTTT.

This chain connects TRBV6-2 or TRBV6-3 to TRBJ2-1, with D perhaps TRBD2 (6 bases). Germline loops: CDR1 MNHEY, CDR2 SVGEGT. The CDR3 extends over 21 amino acids. V was shortened by 1 base and J by 4 bases, with 29 bases between the two germline ends. The CDR3 DNA follows: TGTGCCAGCAGTTACTTAATAGACGGTCGGGACTTTATATTATTGTACAATGAGCAGTTCTTC. Its protein is CASSYLIDGRDFILLYNEQFF.

In this sample, this clonotype turned up once. The chain recombines TRBV20-1 with TRBJ1-2, with D perhaps TRBD1 (5 bases). Per germline, CDR1 DFQATT and CDR2 SNEGSKA (reference sequence). The CDR3 covers 19 residues. Trimming removed 1 base from V and 7 bases from J, with 31 bases in between. CDR3 in DNA: TGCAGTGCTAGAGCCCGGGGGTTGCCAGGAGGGGACTTCGTGAGTGGCTACACCTTC. Translated: CSARARGLPGGDFVSGYTF.

Ten or more counts support this clonotype. The gene calls are TRBV7-6 and TRBJ2-7; 7 positions match TRBD2. The V gene end was trimmed by 5 bases and the J gene end by 0 bases; junction bases not matched to a gene: 16. Germline V CDR1 and CDR2: SGHVS, FNYEAQ. The CDR3 is 18 amino acids. CDR3 residues: CASSLPPSGGPLSYEQYV. The CDR3 DNA reads TGTGCCAGCAGCCTTCCCCCGTCGGGGGGTCCACTCTCCTACGAGCAGTACGTC.

The V and J genes are TRBV4-1 and TRBJ2-1, with D uncertain. V was shortened by 3 bases and J by 8 bases, with 8 bases between the two germline ends. In germline, CDR1 is MGHRA, CDR2 YSYEKL. This CDR3 contains 12 residues. CDR3 sequence: CASSHPNDEQFF. The CDR3 DNA reads as TGCGCCAGCAGCCACCCCAACGATGAGCAGTTCTTC.

This clonotype was counted at least ten times. The rearrangement links TRBV7-8 to TRBJ2-5; the D call may be TRBD1 or TRBD2 (5 bases each). V lost 4 bases to trimming and J lost 2 bases, with 14 bases between them. Germline V CDR1 and CDR2: SGHVS, FQNEAQ. The CDR3 spans 15 residues. In nucleotides, the CDR3 is TGTGCCAGCAGCTCTCCTGGGGGAAATCAAGAGACCCAGTACTTC. It is translated as CASSSPGGNQETQYF.